Listed here are 12 T cell receptor beta chains from one sample, sequenced in a study of blood T cell repertoires in COVID-19. Generated by immunoSEQ multiplex PCR, the TCRdb table keeps only in-frame clones and is missing some. The sample has under 50,000 clones; roughly 88% are singletons. The specimen was peripheral blood. The receptors come from a woman aged 40-49 years with acute or convalescent COVID-19.

There are a few counts of this clone. The V and J genes are TRBV6-1 and TRBJ1-5; 9 bases agree with TRBD1. The V gene's germline CDR1 is MNHNS and CDR2 SASEGT. J lost 3 bases, V lost 2 bases, and 11 bases had no gene match. CDR3 length equals 18 residues. CDR3 amino acids: CASSELRSGTGNNQPQHF. The CDR3 DNA sequence: TGTGCCAGCAGTGAATTGCGCTCCGGGACAGGGAACAATCAGCCCCAGCATTTT.

The rearrangement joins TRBV4-3 to TRBJ2-3, with 11 bases aligning to TRBD1. The junction had 8 bases not matched to a gene; V was cut back by 0 bases and J by 3 bases. The length of the CDR3 is 18 residues. Germline V CDR1 and CDR2: LGHNA, YSLEER. The CDR3 loop reads CASSQDQGQGVWTDTQYF. The CDR3 DNA is TGCGCCAGCAGCCAAGATCAGGGACAGGGGGTGTGGACAGATACGCAGTATTTT.

V usage is TRBV5-6 and J usage is TRBJ2-7; D not certain. The V gene lost 4 bases and the J gene lost 3 bases, with 14 bases spanning the gap. Germline loops: CDR1 SGHDT, CDR2 YYEEEE. The CDR3 totals 14 residues. The CDR3 region is CASSRAAHYYEQYF. The CDR3 DNA reads TGTGCCAGCAGCCGCGCGGCCCACTACTACGAGCAGTACTTC.

This chain joins TRBV28 and TRBJ2-3; TRBD2 aligns across 7 bases. V was pared by 3 bases and J by 1 base, with 7 bases of the junction left unmatched. In germline, CDR1 is MDHEN, CDR2 SYDVKM. The CDR3 runs 16 residues. CDR3 nucleotides: TGTGCCAGCAGTTTTTTGGGGGGGGGAGGCACAGATACGCAGTATTTT. It is translated as CASSFLGGGGTDTQYF. Combining the CDR3 with reference TRBV28 and TRBJ2-3 gives the whole variable domain DVKVTQSSRYLVKRTGEKVFLECVQDMDHENMFWYRQDPGLGLRLIYFSYDVKMKEKGDIPEGYSVSREKKERFSLILESASTNQTSMYLCASSFLGGGGTDTQYFGPGTRLTVL.

This chain uses TRBV7-8 with TRBJ2-1; D remains unclear. In germline, CDR1 is SGHVS, CDR2 FQNEAQ. This CDR3 has 15 residues. V was pared by 0 bases and J by 4 bases, with 10 bases between. The CDR3 region has the DNA TGTGCCAGCAGCTTAGCAACCTATCTATACAATGAGCAGTTCTTC. It yields the protein CASSLATYLYNEQFF.

V and J are TRBV24-1 and TRBJ2-5, with 7 bases identical to TRBD2. The germline V gene has CDR1 KGHDR and CDR2 SFDVKD. V shed 4 bases and J 4 bases; nucleotides not matched to a gene: 5. The CDR3 totals 14 residues. CDR3 sequence reads: CATSETGGRETQYF. The CDR3 DNA reads as TGTGCCACCAGTGAAACGGGGGGACGAGAGACCCAGTACTTC.

This chain connects TRBV28 to TRBJ1-2; TRBD1 matches 10 bases. The CDR3 runs to 16 residues. Germline CDR1 and CDR2: MDHEN and SYDVKM. Unmatched junction bases numbered 7, after V lost 5 bases and J lost 1 base. Here the CDR3 reads CASSRQGAFGNYGYTF. CDR3 in DNA: TGTGCCAGCAGTCGACAGGGGGCATTCGGTAACTATGGCTACACCTTC.

The genes are TRBV7-8 and TRBJ2-7; 8 bases align to TRBD2. The CDR3 sequence is 13 residues long. Trimming at V came to 3 bases and at J to 7 bases, leaving 5 bases not matched to a gene. From germline, CDR1 is SGHVS and CDR2 FQNEAQ. The CDR3 protein is CASSFGTGGEQYF. CDR3 DNA sequence: TGTGCCAGCAGCTTCGGCACGGGAGGGGAGCAGTACTTC.

The table lists this clone with a few counts. CDR3: CASSLGSGGKETQYF. The CDR3 bases are TGTGCCAGCAGTTTGGGGAGCGGGGGGAAAGAGACCCAGTACTTC. The gene calls are TRBV28 and TRBJ2-5; 9 nucleotides match TRBD2. Germline loops: CDR1 MDHEN, CDR2 SYDVKM. The ends lost 3 bases at V and 3 bases at J; junction bases unmatched: 5. CDR3 length: 15 residues.

The chain joins TRBV5-1 to TRBJ1-2; TRBD1 is a possible D gene (5 bases). The CDR3 covers 18 residues. V was pared by 1 base and J by 2 bases, with 21 bases between. Germline V gene sequence: CDR1 SGHRS, CDR2 YFSETQ. CDR3 sequence: CASSLLRDLAVGNYGYTF. Written as DNA, the CDR3 is TGCGCCAGCAGCTTGCTACGGGACTTAGCCGTAGGGAACTATGGCTACACCTTC.

V usage is TRBV18 and J usage is TRBJ2-2, with 9 bases fitting TRBD2. After removal of 4 bases from V and 0 bases from J, the junction contained 6 bases not matched to a gene. This CDR3 contains 17 residues. Germline CDR1 and CDR2: KGHSH and LQKENI. The CDR3: CASSQLAGITNTGELFF. CDR3 DNA sequence: TGTGCCAGCTCACAGCTAGCGGGAATAACGAACACCGGGGAGCTGTTTTTT. Supplemented by reference TRBV18 and TRBJ2-2, the full variable domain reads NAGVMQNPRHLVRRRGQEARLRCSPMKGHSHVYWYRQLPEEGLKFMVYLQKENIIDESGMPKERFSAEFPKEGPSILRIQQVVRGDSAAYFCASSQLAGITNTGELFFGEGSRLTVL.

The chain has TRBV25-1 and TRBJ2-5, with TRBD1 as a possible D gene (5 bases). This CDR3 contains 14 residues. The V end lost 1 base, the J end lost 4 bases, and 10 bases lay between the germline ends. Germline lookup yields CDR1 MGHDK and CDR2 SYGVNS. CDR3: CASSELAGIETQYF. The DNA for the CDR3 is TGTGCCAGCAGTGAATTGGCAGGGATAGAGACCCAGTACTTC.